This entry is about one T cell receptor beta chain. Some clones are missing from TCRdb's copy, which holds only in-frame ones; the method was immunoSEQ multiplex PCR. The table shows around 85,000 clones, with roughly 94% occurring only once. The source of the sample is a study of control samples from healthy donors and cancer patients. V lost 4 bases, J lost 2 bases, and 31 bases lay in between. Germline V gene sequence: CDR1 MDHEN, CDR2 SYDVKM. The CDR3 totals 21 residues. The sequenced sample was blood. This TCR came from a woman in her late teens or twenties in good health. The chain couples TRBV28 to TRBJ2-3; D may be TRBD2 (6 bases). The CDR3 bases are TGTGCCAGCAGTTCTTATCTTGGCTACGGGGGAGCGACCTCACCCACAGATACGCAGTATTTT. Protein sequence: CASSSYLGYGGATSPTDTQYF.